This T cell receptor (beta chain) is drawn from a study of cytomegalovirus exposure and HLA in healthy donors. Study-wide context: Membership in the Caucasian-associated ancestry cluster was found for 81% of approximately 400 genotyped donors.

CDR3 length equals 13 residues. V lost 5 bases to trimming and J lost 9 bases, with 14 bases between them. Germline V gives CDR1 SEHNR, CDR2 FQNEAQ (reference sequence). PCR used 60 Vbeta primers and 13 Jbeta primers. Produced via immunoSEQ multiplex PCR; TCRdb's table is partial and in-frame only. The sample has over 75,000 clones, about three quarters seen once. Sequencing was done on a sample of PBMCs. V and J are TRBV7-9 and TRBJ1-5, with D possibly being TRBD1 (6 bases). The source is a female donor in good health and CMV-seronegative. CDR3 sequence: CASSGGPQGPQHF. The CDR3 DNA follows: TGTGCCAGCAGCGGGGGCCCCCAAGGGCCCCAGCATTTT. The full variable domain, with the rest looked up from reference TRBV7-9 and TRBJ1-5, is DTGVSQNPRHKITKRGQNVTFRCDPISEHNRLYWYRQTLGQGPEFLTYFQNEAQLEKSRLLSDRFSAERPKGSFSTLEIQRTEQGDSAMYLCASSGGPQGPQHFGDGTRLSIL.